These 19 T cell receptor beta chains originate from one sample sequenced in a study of regulatory T cells in long-lasting Graves disease. Documented time point: newly diagnosed GD, antithyroid drugs for less than 3 months. The TCR library used RNA extracted from PBMCs. HTBI primers from iRepertoire and Arm-PCR of CDR3 regions yielded the TCR beta libraries. TCRdb reanalysed the multiplex PCR reads using MiXCR and keeps one entry per CDR3 protein. This table has hundreds of thousands of distinct CDR3 sequences, 15% to 20% appearing once. The sample was also linked to a second study, of T cells in Graves' hyperthyroidism and ophthalmopathy.

The input for sequencing was peripheral blood mononuclear cells (PBMCs), taken at new diagnosis, from a patient treated with antithyroid drugs. The receptors stem from a woman aged 30 to 39 with Graves disease.

The chain recombines TRBV27 with TRBJ1-6, with D uncertain. Between the trimmed V and J ends, which lost 5 bases and 10 bases, there was a span of 18 bases. CDR3 length: 15 residues. Germline CDR1 reads MNHEY; CDR2 reads SMNVEV (reference sequence). CDR3 sequence: CASSLEGSKGSPLHF. The CDR3, as DNA: TGTGCCAGCAGTCTGGAAGGGAGCAAAGGATCACCCCTCCACTTT.

This clonotype has only a few counts. The CDR3 sequence is CAWSVLNKYGYTF. Written as DNA, the CDR3 is TGTGCCTGGAGTGTACTTAACAAATATGGCTACACCTTC. The chain has TRBV30 and TRBJ1-2; D is uncertain. This CDR3 spans 13 amino acids. Germline lookup yields CDR1 GTSNPN and CDR2 SVGIG (reference sequence). Trimming cost V 0 bases and J 5 bases, with 10 bases left between them. Complete variable domain (other parts from reference TRBV30 and TRBJ1-2): SQTIHQWPATLVQPVGSPLSLECTVEGTSNPNLYWYRQAAGRGLQLLFYSVGIGQISSEVPQNLSASRPQDRQFILSSKKLLLSDSGFYLCAWSVLNKYGYTFGSGTRLTVV.

At least ten counts were recorded for this clonotype. The chain recombines TRBV7-8 with TRBJ2-3, with unresolved D. Germline V gene lookup returns CDR1 SGHVS and CDR2 FQNEAQ. The CDR3 loop spans 14 amino acids. V lost 0 bases and J lost 0, with 4 bases in between. Written as DNA, the CDR3 is TGTGCCAGCAGCTTAGCAGCGAGCACAGATACGCAGTATTTT. Translation gives CASSLAASTDTQYF.

The CDR3 region has the DNA TGTGCCAGTAGTACTCAATCCGGGATAAGAGGTGGGGGCACTGAAGCTTTCTTT. Protein product: CASSTQSGIRGGGTEAFF. The V call is TRBV19, the J call TRBJ1-1; possibly TRBD1 for D (5 bases). CDR1 LNHDA and CDR2 SQIVND come from the germline V gene (reference sequence). V gave up 4 bases and J gave up 4 bases, with 25 bases separating them. The CDR3 has 18 amino acids.

The gene calls are TRBV2 and TRBJ2-1; 7 nucleotides align to TRBD2. J was trimmed by 6 bases and V by 10 bases; bases with no gene match: 12. Germline V lookup: CDR1 SNHLY, CDR2 FYNNEI. This CDR3 has 14 amino acids. This CDR3 reads CANPGRGPANEQFF. In DNA form, the CDR3 reads TGTGCCAACCCTGGGAGGGGCCCAGCCAATGAGCAGTTCTTC.

The rearrangement links TRBV7-3 to TRBJ1-2, with 7 bases aligning to TRBD1. Germline V gene lookup returns CDR1 SGHTA and CDR2 FQGTGA. V was pared by 4 bases and J by 8 bases, with 13 bases of the junction left unmatched. The CDR3 consists of 15 residues. CDR3 bases: TGTGCCAGCAGCTCGTCAGGGGGGGCTTTGGGAGGCTACACCTTC. This encodes CASSSSGGALGGYTF.

Ten or more counts support this clonotype. This chain connects TRBV6-5 to TRBJ2-1; possibly TRBD1 or TRBD2 for D (6 bases each). The CDR3 loop spans 19 amino acids. The V end lost 2 bases, the J end lost 3 bases, and 23 bases lay between the germline ends. The germline V gene encodes CDR1 MNHEY and CDR2 SVGAGI. The DNA of the CDR3 is TGTGCCAGCAGTTACAGACCATCGGGGGCAAGTCCTAACTACAATGAGCAGTTCTTC. Translation gives CASSYRPSGASPNYNEQFF.

Ten or more counts support this clonotype. The chain joins TRBV4-1 to TRBJ2-7, with a possible D match to TRBD2 (5 bases). The CDR3 covers 16 residues. Germline CDR1 MGHRA, CDR2 YSYEKL. V lost 1 base and J 0 bases, leaving 13 bases between the germline ends. The CDR3 loop reads CASSQAEGSSSYEQYF. The CDR3 region has the DNA TGCGCCAGCAGCCAAGCAGAGGGCAGTAGCTCCTACGAGCAGTACTTC.

This clonotype showed up many times. V is TRBV7-9 and J is TRBJ1-1; D call uncertain. V dropped 1 base and J dropped 10 bases, with 7 bases sitting between them. Germline V CDR1 and CDR2: SEHNR, FQNEAQ (reference sequence). CDR3 size: 11 residues. The CDR3 sequence: CASSLETTAFF. CDR3 coding DNA: TGTGCCAGCAGCTTAGAAACGACAGCTTTCTTT.

The sample holds a few counts of this clonotype. The V gene is TRBV29-1, the J gene TRBJ1-1; D gene unclear. The germline V gene has CDR1 SQVTM and CDR2 ANQGSEA. The CDR3 runs to 15 residues. The V end lost 3 bases, the J end lost 3 bases, and 17 bases lay between the germline ends. DNA of the CDR3: TGCAGCGTTGACACGGCAGGCGTACGGTACACTGAAGCTTTCTTT. Its protein product is CSVDTAGVRYTEAFF.

The V and J genes are TRBV4-1 and TRBJ1-5; D is uncertain. Trimming removed 4 bases at V and 0 bases at J, with 10 bases between. Per the germline V gene, CDR1 is MGHRA and CDR2 is YSYEKL. The CDR3 contains 15 residues. As DNA, the CDR3 is TGCGCCAGCAGCCGCAGCCCTTATAGCAATCAGCCCCAGCATTTT. Its protein product is CASSRSPYSNQPQHF.

The V gene is TRBV3-1, the J gene TRBJ2-4; possibly TRBD1 or TRBD2 for D (5 bases each). Per the germline V gene, CDR1 is LGHDT and CDR2 is YNNKEL (reference sequence). This CDR3 is built from 20 residues. V gave up 1 base and J gave up 0 bases, with 22 bases separating them. CDR3 region: CASSQGGRRPEILAKNIQYF. The CDR3 DNA is TGTGCCAGCAGCCAAGGGGGACGGAGGCCCGAGATACTAGCCAAAAACATTCAGTACTTC.

This clonotype was recorded many times. The genes are TRBV27 and TRBJ2-7, with D perhaps assigned TRBD1 or TRBD2 (5 bases each). The CDR3 contains 13 residues. V dropped 5 bases and J dropped 6 bases, with 14 bases sitting between them. Germline values: CDR1 MNHEY, CDR2 SMNVEV (reference sequence). The CDR3 bases are TGTGCCAGCAGTCCCCGGGGCCTCTCCGAGCAGTACTTC. It is translated as CASSPRGLSEQYF.

This clonotype occurred many times. The V and J genes are TRBV27 and TRBJ1-1; TRBD1 agrees at 7 bases. This CDR3 is 14 amino acids long. V shed 4 bases and J 7 bases; nucleotides not matched to a gene: 9. Germline assignment: CDR1 MNHEY and CDR2 SMNVEV (reference sequence). The CDR3: CASSSHNRGFEAFF. The CDR3 DNA sequence: TGTGCCAGCAGTTCGCACAACAGGGGATTTGAAGCTTTCTTT.

The V and J genes are TRBV30 and TRBJ1-6, with D unresolved. From germline, CDR1 is GTSNPN and CDR2 SVGIG (reference sequence). V was pared by 4 bases and J by 6 bases, with 13 bases between. The CDR3 is made up of 14 amino acids. The CDR3 region is CAWKGFSGNSPLHF. The CDR3 DNA is TGTGCCTGGAAGGGTTTTAGTGGTAATTCACCCCTCCACTTT.

This clonotype was picked up a small number of times. J is TRBJ2-2 and V is TRBV30; no firm D call. This CDR3 spans 14 amino acids. Per the germline V gene, CDR1 is GTSNPN and CDR2 is SVGIG (reference sequence). Trimming left V 0 bases short and J 1 base short, with 6 bases between. The CDR3 region is CAWSVFGNTGELFF. The DNA for the CDR3 is TGTGCCTGGAGTGTATTCGGGAACACCGGGGAGCTGTTTTTT. The entire variable domain, with the rest obtained from reference TRBV30 and TRBJ2-2, is as follows: SQTIHQWPATLVQPVGSPLSLECTVEGTSNPNLYWYRQAAGRGLQLLFYSVGIGQISSEVPQNLSASRPQDRQFILSSKKLLLSDSGFYLCAWSVFGNTGELFFGEGSRLTVL.

Turning to this clonotype: Being one base from a much bigger clone, this may be a read error. The rearrangement links TRBV11-2 to TRBJ1-2; TRBD1 might be the D (5 bases). CDR1 is SGHAT and CDR2 is FQNNGV in the germline V gene. This CDR3 has 15 amino acids. V lost 4 bases and J 12 bases, leaving 24 bases between the germline ends. Written as DNA, the CDR3 is TGTGCCAGCAGCTCCTCGGGGCAGGTTCGAGGCGGCCACACCTTC. This translates into CASSSSGQVRGGHTF. Based on the CDR3 plus reference TRBV11-2 and TRBJ1-2, the full variable domain is EAGVAQSPRYKIIEKRQSVAFWCNPISGHATLYWYQQILGQGPKLLIQFQNNGVVDDSQLPKDRFSAERLKGVDSTLKIQPAKLEDSAVYLCASSSSGQVRGGHTFGSGTRLTVV.

This clonotype has ten or more counts. This chain links TRBV7-2 with TRBJ1-1; 8 nucleotides agree with TRBD1. The germline CDR1 and CDR2 sequences are SGHTA and FQGNSA. The CDR3 has 15 amino acids. J lost 2 bases, V lost 6 bases, and 8 bases had no gene match. Here the CDR3 reads CASRLTGEVNTEAFF. CDR3 bases: TGTGCCAGCAGACTGACAGGGGAGGTCAACACTGAAGCTTTCTTT.

The chain combines TRBV29-1 with TRBJ2-7; D not resolved. Germline CDR1 reads SQVTM; CDR2 reads ANQGSEA. CDR3 size: 12 residues. V was shortened by 4 bases and J by 8 bases, with 15 bases between the two germline ends. The CDR3 protein is CSVGDTEVKQYF. CDR3 coding DNA: TGCAGCGTTGGGGATACAGAAGTGAAGCAGTACTTC.